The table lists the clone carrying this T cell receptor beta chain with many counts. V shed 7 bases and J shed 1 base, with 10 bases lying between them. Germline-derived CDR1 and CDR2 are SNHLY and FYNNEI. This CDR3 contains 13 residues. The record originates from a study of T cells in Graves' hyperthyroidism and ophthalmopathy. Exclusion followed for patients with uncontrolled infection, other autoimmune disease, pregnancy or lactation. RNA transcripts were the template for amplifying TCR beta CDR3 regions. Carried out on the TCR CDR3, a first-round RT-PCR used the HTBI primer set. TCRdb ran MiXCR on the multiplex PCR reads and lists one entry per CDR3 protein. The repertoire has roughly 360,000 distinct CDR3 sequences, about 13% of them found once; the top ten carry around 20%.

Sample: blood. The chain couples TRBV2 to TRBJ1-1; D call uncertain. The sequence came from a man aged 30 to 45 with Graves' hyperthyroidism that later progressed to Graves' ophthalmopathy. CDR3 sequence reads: CASTKDGNTEAFF. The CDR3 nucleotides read TGTGCCAGCACGAAGGACGGGAACACTGAAGCTTTCTTT.